This is a list of T cell receptor beta chains from one sample in a study of blood T cell dynamics during melanoma immunotherapy. Libraries were prepared by immunoSEQ multiplex PCR; TCRdb keeps only in-frame clonotypes and omits some of them. Among approximately 23,000 clones listed, around 92% were seen once. The sample in question was blood, obtained from a patient treated with checkpoint blockade. The receptor source for this set is a human donor with melanoma. The CDR3 runs from the conserved cysteine through the conserved F or W. The D gene is left open where the match is weak. Part of the rows lack a size; the others show once, few, many or a class for expanded clones.

abundance	d_gene	v_gene	j_gene	CDR3nt	CDR3aa
.	TRBD1	TRBV4-1	TRBJ1-4	TGCGCCAGCAGCCAAGACCCGGGACAGGGTCGTAGGGAAAAACTGTTTTTT	CASSQDPGQGRREKLFF
.	.	TRBV9	TRBJ1-3	TGTGCCAGCAGCGCTTTTCCGCTTACACCGGGGAGAAACACCATATATTTT	CASSAFPLTPGRNTIYF
.	.	TRBV19	TRBJ1-3	TGTGCCAGTAGTATGCGAGGGGGAAACACCATATATTTT	CASSMRGGNTIYF
.	.	TRBV7-8	TRBJ2-2	TGTGCCAGCAGCTTAACAAGTTCCGGGGAGCTGTTTTTT	CASSLTSSGELFF
.	TRBD1	TRBV5-6	TRBJ1-1	TGTGCCAGCAGCCTGGGACAGAGGACATTCACTGAAGCTTTCTTT	CASSLGQRTFTEAFF
few	TRBD2	TRBV7-3	TRBJ2-7	TGTGCCAGCAGCTCAATAACCGGGGGGGAGCAGTACTTC	CASSSITGGEQYF
.	.	TRBV19	TRBJ1-2	TGTGCCAGTAGTATCCTTGGGGACTCCCGAACCACTAACTATGGCTACACCTTC	CASSILGDSRTTNYGYTF
.	.	TRBV29-1	TRBJ1-4	TGCAGCGCGACCGGGACGGAGGGGGAAAAACTGTTTTTT	CSATGTEGEKLFF
.	TRBD2	TRBV28	TRBJ2-1	TGTGCCAGCAGGGCTAGCGGGAGTGGTAGCTACAATGAGCAGTTCTTC	CASRASGSGSYNEQFF
once	.	TRBV10-3	TRBJ2-1	TGTGCCATCAGTCAGGGGAATGAGCAGTTCTTC	CAISQGNEQFF
.	TRBD1	TRBV7-2	TRBJ2-5	TGTGCCAGCAGCTTAGGGTCAGGGGGCGGTGGAGAGACCCAGTACTTC	CASSLGSGGGGETQYF
.	TRBD2	TRBV28	TRBJ2-3	TGTGCCAGCAGTTCTAGCGGTTTAAGCACAGATACGCAGTATTTT	CASSSSGLSTDTQYF
.	.	TRBV6-5	TRBJ2-7	TGTGCCAGCAGCCACACGGAGTTGGCCTACGAGCAGTACTTC	CASSHTELAYEQYF
.	TRBD2	TRBV6-1	TRBJ2-1	TGTGCCAGCAGTGAGCCGAGCGGGAGGGCAAATGAGCAGTTCTTC	CASSEPSGRANEQFF
.	.	TRBV5-4	TRBJ2-7	TGTGCCAGCAGCTACCGGGACCCTCCCTACGAGCAGTACTTC	CASSYRDPPYEQYF
few	.	TRBV5-8	TRBJ2-4	TGTGCCAGCAGCTTGGGCAACATTCAGTACTTC	CASSLGNIQYF
.	TRBD1	TRBV4-2	TRBJ1-1	TGTGCCAGCAGCCAAGATCTTATGGCGACAGGGGGCTTCACTGAAGCTTTCTTT	CASSQDLMATGGFTEAFF
.	.	TRBV5-4	TRBJ1-1	TGTGCCAGCAGCCCGGCCCCCGGGAAGAACACTGAAGCTTTCTTT	CASSPAPGKNTEAFF
.	.	TRBV18	TRBJ2-5	TGTGCCAGCTCCGAAGCGGTTAAGCAAGAGACCCAGTACTTC	CASSEAVKQETQYF
.	.	TRBV7-2	TRBJ2-6	TGTGCCAGCAGCCCCCCCGGGGCCAACGTCCTGACTTTC	CASSPPGANVLTF
.	TRBD1	TRBV2	TRBJ1-2	TGTGCCAGCAGTGGGAGCCGGACAGGGGGCGGCTATGGCTACACCTTC	CASSGSRTGGGYGYTF
.	TRBD1	TRBV30	TRBJ1-1	TGTGCCTGGAGTTTGGGACAGGGGCATGAAGCTTTCTTT	CAWSLGQGHEAFF
few	TRBD1	TRBV28	TRBJ2-7	TGTGCCAGCACCATTCCCGGGACAGGCTACGAGCAGTACTTC	CASTIPGTGYEQYF
once	.	TRBV6-5	TRBJ2-2	TGTGCCAGCAGTTACAGACAGCCCACAGAGCTGTTTTTT	CASSYRQPTELFF
.	.	TRBV2	TRBJ1-1	TGTGCCAGCCGGAGCGGTATGAACACTGAAGCTTTCTTT	CASRSGMNTEAFF
.	TRBD1	TRBV14	TRBJ1-1	TGTGCCAGCAGCACGAGGGACAGCCCTTACACTGAAGCTTTCTTT	CASSTRDSPYTEAFF
.	TRBD2	TRBV19	TRBJ2-1	TGTGCCAGTAGTCTAGCGGGAGTCTTATATGAGCAGTTCTTC	CASSLAGVLYEQFF
.	.	TRBV28	TRBJ2-7	TGTGCCAGCAGCACTGCGGGGACAGCTGGCCACGAGCAGTACTTC	CASSTAGTAGHEQYF
.	.	TRBV6-1	TRBJ1-1	TGTGCCAGCAGCTACGGGGGCAAGCGGACTGAAGCTTTCTTT	CASSYGGKRTEAFF
.	TRBD2	TRBV19	TRBJ2-5	TGTGCCAGTAGTCGTCGGGAGGGGACCCAGTACTTC	CASSRREGTQYF
few	.	TRBV19	TRBJ1-3	TGTGCCAGTAGTATGAACGGAAACTCTGGAAACACCATATATTTT	CASSMNGNSGNTIYF
.	.	TRBV18	TRBJ2-1	TGTGCCAGCTCACCATTAGGAAGTGGGTCCTACAATGAGCAGTTCTTC	CASSPLGSGSYNEQFF
once	.	TRBV5-1	TRBJ1-5	TGCGCCAGCAGCTTGAGACCGGGAGATCAGCCCCAGCATTTT	CASSLRPGDQPQHF